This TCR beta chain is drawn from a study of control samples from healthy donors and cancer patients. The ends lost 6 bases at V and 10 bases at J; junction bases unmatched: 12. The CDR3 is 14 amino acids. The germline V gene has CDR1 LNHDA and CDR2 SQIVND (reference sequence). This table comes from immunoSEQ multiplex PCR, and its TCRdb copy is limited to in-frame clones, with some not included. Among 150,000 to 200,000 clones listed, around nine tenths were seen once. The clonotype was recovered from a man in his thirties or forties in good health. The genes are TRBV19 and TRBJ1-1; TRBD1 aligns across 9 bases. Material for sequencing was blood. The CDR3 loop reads CASRVDRGGLTAFF. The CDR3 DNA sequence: TGTGCCAGTAGGGTTGACAGGGGGGGATTGACAGCTTTCTTT.